This T cell receptor beta chain was observed in a study of T cell responses to AZD1222 COVID-19 vaccine. Sequencing used immunoSEQ multiplex PCR; TCRdb keeps in-frame clones, though not all of them. The sample lists over 65,000 clones, around 85% seen once, with approximately 7% in the top ten. The V and J ends lost 1 base and 4 bases respectively, with 1 base between them. Germline V gene data show CDR1 as SGHAT and CDR2 as FQNNGV. This CDR3 is 11 amino acids long. This clonotype was sampled from an adult in good health. The chain links TRBV11-2 to TRBJ2-5; D unclear. This material consisted of peripheral blood, taken on day 0 of AZD1222 vaccination. The CDR3 loop is CASSLAETQYF. The CDR3 DNA follows: TGTGCCAGCAGCTTAGCAGAGACCCAGTACTTC.